This T cell receptor beta chain was obtained from a study of blood T cell repertoires in COVID-19. Study-level background: Collection of acute and convalescent COVID-19 samples took place in the United States, Italy and Spain. PBMCs, B-cell-depleted T cells, or T cells were the source of the cDNA or gDNA that made up the material.

Per the study methods: Reference gene primer amplification gave estimated nucleated cell counts. Here immunoSEQ multiplex PCR was the method, and the copy in TCRdb shows in-frame clones only, minus some. V, J and clone size derive from that table, while D and trimming were established from the DNA sequence. The sample lists 95,000 to 120,000 clones; over 65% were seen once. The receptor was derived from a woman aged 40 to 50 with acute or convalescent COVID-19. The source material was peripheral blood.

CDR3 protein: CASSHRASPSTDTQYF. DNA of the CDR3: TGTGCCAGCAGTCACAGGGCTAGTCCCTCCACAGATACGCAGTATTTT. V and J are TRBV6-6 and TRBJ2-3; a weak D match, TRBD1 (6 bases). V was shortened by 5 bases and J by 2 bases, with 17 bases between the two germline ends. CDR1 and CDR2 (germline): MNHNY, SVGAGI (reference sequence). CDR3 length: 16 residues.